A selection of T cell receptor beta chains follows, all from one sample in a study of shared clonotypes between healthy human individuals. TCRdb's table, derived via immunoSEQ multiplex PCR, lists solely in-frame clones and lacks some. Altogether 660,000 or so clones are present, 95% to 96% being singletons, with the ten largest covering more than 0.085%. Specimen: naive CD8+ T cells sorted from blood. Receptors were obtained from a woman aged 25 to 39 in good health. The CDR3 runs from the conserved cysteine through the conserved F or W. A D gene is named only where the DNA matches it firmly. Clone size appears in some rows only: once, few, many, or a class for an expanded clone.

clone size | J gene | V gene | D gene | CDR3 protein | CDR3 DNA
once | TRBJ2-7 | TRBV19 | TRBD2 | CASSIEGLAGVNSEQYF | TGTGCCAGTAGTATAGAGGGACTAGCGGGAGTGAATTCCGAGCAGTACTTC
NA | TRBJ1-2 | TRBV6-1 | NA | CATYDGTGYGYTF | TGTGCGACCTATGATGGCACCGGCTATGGCTACACCTTC
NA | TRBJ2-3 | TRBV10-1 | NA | CASSPHGGEADTQYF | TGCGCCAGCAGCCCCCATGGGGGTGAGGCAGATACGCAGTATTTT
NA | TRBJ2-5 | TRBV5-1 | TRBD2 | CASSLAQSGRASETQYF | TGCGCCAGCAGCTTGGCCCAAAGCGGGAGGGCGTCTGAGACCCAGTACTTC
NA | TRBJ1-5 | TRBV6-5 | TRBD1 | CASRQGYSNQPQHF | TGTGCCAGCAGACAGGGGTATAGCAATCAGCCCCAGCATTTT
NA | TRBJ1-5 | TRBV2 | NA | CASSEEAALGQPQHF | TGTGCCAGCAGTGAAGAGGCCGCTTTAGGACAGCCCCAGCATTTT
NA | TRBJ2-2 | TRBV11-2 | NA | CASSFEGMNTGELFF | TGTGCCAGCAGCTTTGAGGGCATGAACACCGGGGAGCTGTTTTTT
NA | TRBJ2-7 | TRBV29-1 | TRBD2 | CSVVWEGWLEQYF | TGCAGCGTTGTCTGGGAGGGCTGGCTTGAGCAGTACTTC
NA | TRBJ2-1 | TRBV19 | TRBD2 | CASSSGTSAYNEQFF | TGTGCCAGTAGTTCCGGGACTAGTGCCTACAATGAGCAGTTCTTC
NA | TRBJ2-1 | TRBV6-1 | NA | CASRTANEQFF | TGTGCCAGCAGGACAGCCAATGAGCAGTTCTTC
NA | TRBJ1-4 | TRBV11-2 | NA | CASSLYREVEKLFF | TGTGCCAGCAGCCTTTACAGGGAGGTTGAAAAACTGTTTTTT
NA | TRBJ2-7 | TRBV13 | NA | CASSPVRPASSYEQYF | TGTGCCAGCAGCCCAGTCAGGCCGGCGAGTTCTTACGAGCAGTACTTC
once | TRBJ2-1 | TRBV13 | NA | CASSLGRKPYNEQFF | TGTGCCAGCAGCTTAGGGCGGAAGCCCTACAATGAGCAGTTCTTC
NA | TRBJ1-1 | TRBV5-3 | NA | CARLQGWDGDPNTEAFF | TGTGCCAGGCTCCAAGGGTGGGACGGAGACCCGAACACTGAAGCTTTCTTT
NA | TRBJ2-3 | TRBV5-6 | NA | CASSLNWDTQYF | TGTGCCAGCAGCCTTAACTGGGATACGCAGTATTTT
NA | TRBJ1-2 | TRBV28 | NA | CASSMDIGGNYGYTF | TGTGCCAGCAGCATGGACATCGGAGGGAACTATGGCTACACCTTC
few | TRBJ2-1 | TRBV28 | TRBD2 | CASSLLAGHNEQFF | TGTGCCAGCAGTCTCCTAGCGGGACACAATGAGCAGTTCTTC
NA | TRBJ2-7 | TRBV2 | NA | CASESYRDDYEQYF | TGTGCCAGCGAAAGCTACCGGGACGACTACGAGCAGTACTTC
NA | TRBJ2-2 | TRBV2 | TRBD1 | CASSELRQGNTGELFF | TGTGCCAGCAGTGAGTTGAGACAGGGGAACACCGGGGAGCTGTTTTTT
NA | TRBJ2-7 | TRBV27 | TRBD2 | CASSSGTYLYEQYF | TGTGCCAGCAGTAGCGGGACGTACTTATACGAGCAGTACTTC
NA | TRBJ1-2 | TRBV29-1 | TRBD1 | CSVAGTGVSYGYTF | TGCAGCGTTGCTGGGACAGGGGTTTCGTATGGCTACACCTTC
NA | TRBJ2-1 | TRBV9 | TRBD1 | CASSVTGALGDEQFF | TGTGCCAGCAGCGTGACAGGGGCCCTTGGGGATGAGCAGTTCTTC
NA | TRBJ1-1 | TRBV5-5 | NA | CASSSYRAMNTEAFF | TGTGCCAGCAGCTCCTACAGGGCCATGAACACTGAAGCTTTCTTT
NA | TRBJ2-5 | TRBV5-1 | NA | CASTSGDVGVETQYF | TGCGCCAGCACCTCCGGGGACGTGGGTGTGGAGACCCAGTACTTC
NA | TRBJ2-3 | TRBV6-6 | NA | CASSYLASGTDTQYF | TGTGCCAGCAGTTACTTAGCGTCCGGGACGGATACGCAGTATTTT
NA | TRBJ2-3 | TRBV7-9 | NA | CASSLVSGASTDTQYF | TGTGCCAGCAGCTTAGTCAGTGGGGCTAGCACAGATACGCAGTATTTT
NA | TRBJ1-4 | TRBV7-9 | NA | CASSLVGLPAEKLFF | TGTGCCAGCAGCTTGGTGGGACTCCCGGCGGAAAAACTGTTTTTT
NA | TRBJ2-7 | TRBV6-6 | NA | CASSYAEAYEQYF | TGTGCCAGCAGTTACGCGGAGGCCTACGAGCAGTACTTC
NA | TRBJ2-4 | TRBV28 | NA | CASSLSASLAKNIQYF | TGTGCCAGCAGTTTATCGGCCAGTCTAGCCAAAAACATTCAGTACTTC
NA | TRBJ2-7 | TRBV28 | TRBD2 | CASSRYRDYYLTPSYEQYF | TGTGCCAGCAGTCGATACCGGGACTACTACTTAACCCCTTCCTACGAGCAGTACTTC
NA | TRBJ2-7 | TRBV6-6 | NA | CAAADLSYEQYF | TGTGCCGCGGCGGACCTTTCGTACGAGCAGTACTTC
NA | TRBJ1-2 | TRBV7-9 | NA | CASSPLWGAGYTF | TGTGCCAGCAGCCCCTTGTGGGGGGCCGGCTACACCTTC
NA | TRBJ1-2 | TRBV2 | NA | CASPRAQQSYGYTF | TGTGCCAGCCCTCGGGCACAACAAAGCTATGGCTACACCTTC
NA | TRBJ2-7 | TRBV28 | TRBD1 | CASQRPGQASYEQYF | TGTGCCAGTCAACGTCCGGGACAGGCTTCCTACGAGCAGTACTTC
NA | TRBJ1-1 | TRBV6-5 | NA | CASWGSGDTEAFF | TGTGCCAGCTGGGGCTCCGGGGACACTGAAGCTTTCTTT
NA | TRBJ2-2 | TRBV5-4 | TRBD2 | CASSRGGAGELFF | TGTGCCAGCAGCCGGGGAGGGGCCGGGGAGCTGTTTTTT
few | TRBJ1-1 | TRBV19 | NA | CASTTTGLITEAFF | TGTGCCAGTACTACGACAGGTTTGATCACTGAAGCTTTCTTT
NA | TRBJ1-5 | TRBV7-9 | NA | CASSPTDSNQPRHF | TGTGCCAGCAGCCCGACAGATAGCAATCAGCCCCGGCATTTT
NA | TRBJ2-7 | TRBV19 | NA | CASSPPGLASYEQYF | TGTGCCAGTAGTCCCCCGGGACTCGCCTCCTACGAGCAGTACTTC
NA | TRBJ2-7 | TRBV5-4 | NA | CASSGPGAPYEQYF | TGTGCCAGCAGCGGGCCGGGAGCTCCCTACGAGCAGTACTTC
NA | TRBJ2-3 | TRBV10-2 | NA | CASSEAFSTDTQYF | TGCGCCAGCAGTGAAGCGTTTAGCACAGATACGCAGTATTTT
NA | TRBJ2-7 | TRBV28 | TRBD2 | CASSLLGTSVYEQYF | TGTGCCAGCAGTTTATTAGGGACTAGCGTCTACGAGCAGTACTTC